Presented here are 22 T cell receptor beta chains from one specimen sequenced in a study of cytomegalovirus exposure and HLA in healthy donors. TCRdb's table, derived via immunoSEQ multiplex PCR, lists solely in-frame clones and lacks some. The sample gives about 160,000 clones, about 88% of which show up once; about 3% is in the top ten. The sequenced sample was PBMCs. Receptors were obtained from a man aged 18 to 30 in good health and CMV-seronegative.

The chain uses TRBV2 and TRBJ1-4, with no clear D. Germline lookup yields CDR1 SNHLY and CDR2 FYNNEI. CDR3 length equals 14 residues. With 6 bases removed from V and 2 bases from J, the gap between germline ends came to 10 bases. In DNA, the CDR3 is TGTGCCAGCAGGCGAGGGTCGACTAATGAAAAACTGTTTTTT. It is translated as CASRRGSTNEKLFF.

This sequence joins TRBV4-1 and TRBJ2-2; D may be TRBD2 (6 bases). Germline V lookup: CDR1 MGHRA, CDR2 YSYEKL. Trimming removed 1 base from V and 2 bases from J, with 11 bases in between. The CDR3 runs to 16 residues. Written as DNA, the CDR3 is TGCGCCAGCAGCCAAGCGCCCGGGAGAAACACCGGGGAGCTGTTTTTT. Translated, it gives CASSQAPGRNTGELFF.

In this sample, this clone turned up a few times. The chain is built from TRBV7-9 and TRBJ2-7; D is perhaps TRBD1 (6 bases). From germline, CDR1 is SEHNR and CDR2 FQNEAQ (reference sequence). There are 13 residues in the CDR3. The ends were cut back, 3 bases at V and 6 bases at J, with 12 bases in the middle. The DNA for the CDR3 is TGTGCCAGCAGCTTGATGACAGGTGTCGAGCAGTACGTC. This translates into CASSLMTGVEQYV.

This clone was seen only a few times. V is TRBV7-9 and J is TRBJ2-1; 12 nucleotides line up with TRBD2. CDR1 and CDR2 (germline): SEHNR, FQNEAQ (reference sequence). The CDR3 is 14 residues long. V gave up 3 bases and J gave up 13 bases; unmatched junction bases: 7. The CDR3 nucleotides read TGTGCCAGCAGCTTTGAGGGACTAGCGGGTGGCCAGTTCTTC. It encodes CASSFEGLAGGQFF.

This chain joins TRBV28 and TRBJ1-2; D remains unclear. Trimming shortened V by 6 bases and J by 2 bases, and 22 bases separated the two germline ends. Germline V gene lookup returns CDR1 MDHEN and CDR2 SYDVKM. This CDR3 has 17 amino acids. The CDR3 DNA follows: TGTGCCAGCAGCGACGCCAATACGGGAGTGAAAAACTATGGCTACACCTTC. Its translation is CASSDANTGVKNYGYTF.

The chain has TRBV11-3 and TRBJ2-3; D is perhaps TRBD2 (6 bases). V lost 3 bases, J lost 8 bases, and 9 bases lay in between. Germline V gene lookup returns CDR1 SGHNT and CDR2 YENEEA. The CDR3 totals 12 residues. The CDR3 reads CASSFGSGTQYF. The DNA for the CDR3 is TGTGCCAGCAGCTTCGGGAGTGGTACGCAGTATTTT.

The V call is TRBV7-6, the J call TRBJ2-5; no clear D gene. CDR1 is SGHVS, CDR2 FNYEAQ, per germline. With 4 bases removed from V and 4 bases from J, the gap between germline ends came to 13 bases. There are 14 residues in the CDR3. For the CDR3, the DNA is TGTGCCAGCAGCTCCTTAACCCTAGGAGAGACCCAGTACTTC. Translating it yields CASSSLTLGETQYF.

The V gene is TRBV6-6, the J gene TRBJ2-5, with D maybe TRBD2 (5 bases). Germline CDR1 and CDR2: MNHNY and SVGAGI (reference sequence). V shed 6 bases and J shed 14 bases, with 19 bases lying between them. The CDR3 sequence is 12 residues long. The CDR3 region is CASSSSSRDPYF. CDR3 sequence (DNA): TGTGCCAGCAGCTCCTCCTCGAGGGATCCCTACTTC.

V usage is TRBV28 and J usage is TRBJ2-1, with 11 bases fitting TRBD2. V trimming: 6 bases; J trimming: 6 bases; junction bases outside the gene matches: 16. The CDR3 is 18 amino acids. Per the germline V gene, CDR1 is MDHEN and CDR2 is SYDVKM. The CDR3 nucleotides read TGTGCCAGCAGACAGCGGGCTAGCGGGAGGCCTCCTGGCAATGAGCAGTTCTTC. The encoded protein is CASRQRASGRPPGNEQFF.

V usage is TRBV7-6 and J usage is TRBJ2-1, with D tentatively TRBD1 (5 bases). The V and J ends lost 5 bases and 7 bases respectively, with 12 bases between them. This CDR3 contains 13 residues. Germline V gene lookup returns CDR1 SGHVS and CDR2 FNYEAQ. The DNA of the CDR3 is TGTGCCAGCAGCCGCGACAGAGCTAATGAGCAGTTCTTC. This sequence encodes CASSRDRANEQFF.

The chain links TRBV2 to TRBJ2-7, with D perhaps matching TRBD1 (5 bases). Germline CDR1 SNHLY, CDR2 FYNNEI. Deletions cut 4 bases from V and 2 bases from J, with 12 bases between. The CDR3 is 14 amino acids. CDR3 in amino acids: CASSGTSPPYEQYF. The CDR3 DNA reads TGTGCCAGCAGTGGGACATCCCCCCCCTACGAGCAGTACTTC.

This rearrangement joins TRBV5-6 to TRBJ1-3; a possible D gene is TRBD1 (6 bases). The V and J ends lost 4 bases and 3 bases respectively, with 14 bases between them. Germline V CDR1 and CDR2: SGHDT, YYEEEE. The CDR3 is made up of 15 amino acids. CDR3 nucleotides: TGTGCCAGCAGCGGGACCGGGACATATGGAAACACCATATATTTT. This translates into CASSGTGTYGNTIYF.

Points on this clone: Other DNA sequences in the sample encode the same CDR3. For the CDR3, the DNA is TGTGCCAGCAGCTTGACTAGCGGGGCATACAATGAGCAGTTCTTC. Translated, it gives CASSLTSGAYNEQFF. The chain employs TRBV7-9 and TRBJ2-1; 11 bases align to TRBD2. The germline CDR1 and CDR2 sequences are SEHNR and FQNEAQ (reference sequence). The CDR3 contains 15 residues. J lost 4 bases, V lost 3 bases, and 2 bases had no gene match.

In DNA, the CDR3 is TGCGCCAGCAGCTTGGGGGGACAGGGGATTTCACCCCTCCACTTT. Amino acid sequence: CASSLGGQGISPLHF. The chain recombines TRBV5-1 with TRBJ1-6; 10 nucleotides line up with TRBD1. The CDR3 extends over 15 amino acids. V was clipped by 0 bases and J by 9 bases; unmatched bases: 3. CDR1 is SGHRS, CDR2 YFSETQ, per germline.

The chain links TRBV7-9 to TRBJ1-1; D remains unclear. The CDR3 runs 15 residues. Germline loops: CDR1 SEHNR, CDR2 FQNEAQ (reference sequence). The germline V and J ends were trimmed by 2 bases and 1 base, with 11 bases remaining between them. CDR3: CASSLMGGGNTEAFF. The CDR3 bases are TGTGCCAGCAGCTTAATGGGAGGCGGGAACACTGAAGCTTTCTTT. Drawing the rest from reference TRBV7-9 and TRBJ1-1, the complete variable domain is DTGVSQNPRHKITKRGQNVTFRCDPISEHNRLYWYRQTLGQGPEFLTYFQNEAQLEKSRLLSDRFSAERPKGSFSTLEIQRTEQGDSAMYLCASSLMGGGNTEAFFGQGTRLTVV.

The gene calls are TRBV27 and TRBJ2-1, with a tentative D call TRBD2 (5 bases). From germline, CDR1 is MNHEY and CDR2 SMNVEV (reference sequence). The length of the CDR3 is 15 residues. The V end was cut by 2 bases, the J end by 7 bases, with 15 bases between. The chain's CDR3 is CASSLLRAKENEQFF. DNA for the CDR3: TGTGCCAGCAGTTTACTGCGGGCCAAGGAGAATGAGCAGTTCTTC.

A word on this clone: Within the sample, other DNA sequences also encode this same CDR3. The chain combines TRBV27 with TRBJ1-5, with a possible D match to TRBD1 (5 bases). CDR1 and CDR2 (germline): MNHEY, SMNVEV (reference sequence). Trimming left V 2 bases short and J 1 base short, with 6 bases between. The length of the CDR3 is 14 residues. CDR3 in amino acids: CASSLAGSNQPQHF. The CDR3 DNA follows: TGTGCCAGCAGTTTAGCAGGGAGCAATCAGCCCCAGCATTTT.

V and J are TRBV7-9 and TRBJ2-5; D is perhaps TRBD2 (7 bases). CDR1 is SEHNR, CDR2 FQNEAQ, per germline (reference sequence). Deletions cut 5 bases from V and 4 bases from J, with 20 bases between. The CDR3 loop spans 16 amino acids. CDR3 in DNA: TGTGCCAGCAGCCGGATACGGGGGGCGGGACGAGAGACCCAGTACTTC. The encoded protein is CASSRIRGAGRETQYF.

The chain combines TRBV27 with TRBJ1-2; perhaps TRBD1 as D (5 bases). V lost 7 bases and J lost 4, with 19 bases in between. The CDR3 runs 15 residues. Looked up from germline, CDR1 is MNHEY and CDR2 is SMNVEV (reference sequence). CDR3 sequence reads: CASTDKGPNSYGYTF. The DNA for the CDR3 is TGTGCCAGCACGGATAAGGGGCCCAATAGCTATGGCTACACCTTC.

The chain combines TRBV4-2 with TRBJ2-1, with TRBD1 as a possible D gene (6 bases). V lost 2 bases and J lost 6, with 14 bases in between. Per germline, CDR1 LGHNA and CDR2 YNFKEQ. This CDR3 is built from 15 residues. CDR3 protein: CASSQIEVGGNEQFF. CDR3 sequence (DNA): TGTGCCAGCAGCCAAATCGAAGTAGGGGGCAATGAGCAGTTCTTC.

The genes are TRBV29-1 and TRBJ2-3; no definite D call. This CDR3 contains 16 residues. V shed 2 bases and J shed 2 bases, with 17 bases lying between them. Germline V gene data show CDR1 as SQVTM and CDR2 as ANQGSEA. For the CDR3, the DNA is TGCAGCGTTGAACATATACTGAGCCCCAACACAGATACGCAGTATTTT. Amino acid sequence: CSVEHILSPNTDTQYF.

This rearrangement joins TRBV6-6 to TRBJ1-2; no clear D. V dropped 7 bases and J dropped 0 bases, with 12 bases sitting between them. Germline assignment: CDR1 MNHNY and CDR2 SVGAGI (reference sequence). This CDR3 has 14 residues. This CDR3 is CASTLTDPNYGYTF. The CDR3 coding sequence is TGTGCCAGCACCTTAACAGACCCTAACTATGGCTACACCTTC.